This T cell receptor (beta chain) was observed in a study of blood T cell repertoires in COVID-19. In the original workflow: Reference gene primer amplification gave nucleated cell count estimates. Sequencing was performed with immunoSEQ multiplex PCR; in TCRdb, only in-frame clones are kept and a portion is missing. D and trimming were read from the DNA, whereas the V and J calls and clone size are those reported in that table. Of more than 200,000 clones listed, more than 70% were seen once; the top ten hold about 7.4%. The CDR3 length is 15 residues. Germline V lookup: CDR1 MNHEY, CDR2 SMNVEV (reference sequence). V lost 4 bases to trimming and J lost 6 bases; unmatched junction nucleotides: 10.

The chain has TRBV27 and TRBJ1-2, with TRBD1 matching over 8 bases. Sequences were obtained from peripheral blood. The sequence derives from a woman between 50 and 59 years old with acute or convalescent COVID-19. CDR3 bases: TGTGCCAGCAGTTCCCACGACAGGGGAATTAATGGCTACACCTTC. Protein sequence: CASSSHDRGINGYTF.